This T cell receptor (beta chain) emerged from a study of T cells after posttransplantation cyclophosphamide. V was cut by 0 bases and J by 2 bases, with 14 bases left in between. This CDR3 spans 15 amino acids. Germline CDR1 reads GTSNPN; CDR2 reads SVGIG (reference sequence). This clone was recorded many times. Repertoires were generated with immunoSEQ multiplex PCR, while TCRdb's copy carries only in-frame clones and drops some. There are over 30,000 clones in the sample, none observed a single time. The related graft donor's blood sample was taken on the day of bone marrow donation. Sequencing was performed on PBMCs. J is TRBJ2-7 and V is TRBV30, with D possibly matching TRBD2 (6 bases). This receptor was taken from a woman aged 45-65 years in good health and a related stem cell transplant donor. This CDR3 is CAWSVDVAATYEQYF. The CDR3 DNA follows: TGTGCCTGGAGTGTAGACGTAGCGGCTACCTACGAGCAGTACTTC.